This TCR beta chain was identified in a study of shared clonotypes between healthy human individuals. This clone was counted only a few times. What it recognizes is unknown. Deep-level settings were used for running the assay. Repertoires were generated with immunoSEQ multiplex PCR, while TCRdb's copy carries only in-frame clones and drops some. This table holds 400,000 to 600,000 clones, 75% to 80% found once. Notes on the study in general: The sampled material consisted only of blood, and tissue repertoires are likely to differ.

Unsorted samples relied on about 86 million PBMCs, which served as the source of genomic DNA. This clonotype was sampled from a woman between 40 and 50 years old in good health. Some clones in this sample may be carry-over from other donors' samples. The sample was PBMCs.

In DNA, the CDR3 is TGTGCCAGCAGCGCGCTGGACAGGGGGCGCTATGGCTACACCTTC. This gives the protein CASSALDRGRYGYTF. The genes are TRBV5-4 and TRBJ1-2; 11 nucleotides agree with TRBD1. Per the germline V gene, CDR1 is SGHNT and CDR2 is YYREEE (reference sequence). The ends lost 4 bases at V and 4 bases at J; junction bases unmatched: 6. The length of the CDR3 is 15 residues.